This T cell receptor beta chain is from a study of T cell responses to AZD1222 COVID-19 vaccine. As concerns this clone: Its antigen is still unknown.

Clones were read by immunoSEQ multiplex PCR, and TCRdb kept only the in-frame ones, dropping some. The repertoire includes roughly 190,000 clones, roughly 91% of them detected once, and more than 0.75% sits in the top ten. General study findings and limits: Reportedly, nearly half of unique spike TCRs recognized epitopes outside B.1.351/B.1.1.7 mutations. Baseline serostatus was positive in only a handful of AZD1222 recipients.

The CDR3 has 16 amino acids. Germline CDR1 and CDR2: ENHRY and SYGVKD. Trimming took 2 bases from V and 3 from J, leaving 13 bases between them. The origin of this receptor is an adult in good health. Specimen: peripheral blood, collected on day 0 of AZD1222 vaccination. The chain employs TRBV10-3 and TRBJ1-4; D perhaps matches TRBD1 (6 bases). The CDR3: CAISEARGAANEKLFF. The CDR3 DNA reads TGTGCCATCAGTGAGGCGAGGGGGGCCGCTAATGAAAAACTGTTTTTT.